This record looks at one T cell receptor beta chain sequence and its context. The CDR3 sequence is 18 residues long. Germline V gives CDR1 MNHEY, CDR2 SMNVEV (reference sequence). V lost 5 bases to trimming and J lost 10 bases; unmatched junction nucleotides: 18. This record comes from a study of blood T cell repertoires in COVID-19. Using immunoSEQ multiplex PCR, the repertoire was profiled, and TCRdb retains in-frame clones only, with some absent. The sample lists approximately 170,000 clones; 80% to 85% were seen once. The V and J genes are TRBV27 and TRBJ1-4, with 11 bases identical to TRBD1. The sample taken for sequencing was peripheral blood. The sequence came from a woman in her sixties or seventies with COVID-19, enrolled during active disease. The CDR3 region has the DNA TGTGCCAGCAGTCTACAACCTTCCGGGACAGGGGGAAGAGGAAAACTGTTTTTT. Translation: CASSLQPSGTGGRGKLFF.